This is a list of T cell receptor beta chains from one sample in a study of blood T cell repertoires in COVID-19. TCRdb's copy holds only in-frame clones and misses some; the assay was immunoSEQ multiplex PCR. The sample has 150,000 to 200,000 clones, over 75% seen once. The sample consisted of peripheral blood. The receptors were gathered from a man between 60 and 70 years old who had recovered from COVID-19. The CDR3 runs from the conserved cysteine through the conserved F or W. Fields, in order: clone size, D gene, J gene, CDR3 length, V gene, CDR3 protein, CDR3 DNA. D genes are given only for firm matches. Rows give clone size only sometimes, using once, few, many, or a class for an expanded clone.

abundance: NA; d_gene: NA; j_gene: TRBJ1-4; len: 16; v_gene: TRBV5-1; CDR3aa: CASSLVRGRANEKLFF; CDR3nt: TGCGCCAGCAGCTTGGTGAGGGGGAGGGCTAATGAAAAACTGTTTTTT
abundance: once; d_gene: TRBD1; j_gene: TRBJ2-7; len: 14; v_gene: TRBV27; CDR3aa: CASSPLGTAYEQYF; CDR3nt: TGTGCCAGCAGTCCACTAGGGACAGCTTACGAGCAGTACTTC
abundance: NA; d_gene: NA; j_gene: TRBJ2-7; len: 12; v_gene: TRBV19; CDR3aa: CASHRYSYEQYF; CDR3nt: TGTGCCAGCCACAGGTACTCCTACGAGCAGTACTTC
abundance: NA; d_gene: NA; j_gene: TRBJ1-6; len: 15; v_gene: TRBV6-6; CDR3aa: CASSSPGVSNSPLHF; CDR3nt: TGTGCCAGCAGTTCCCCAGGGGTTTCCAATTCACCCCTCCACTTT
abundance: NA; d_gene: NA; j_gene: TRBJ2-3; len: 16; v_gene: TRBV5-1; CDR3aa: CASSLGNRVSPDTQYF; CDR3nt: TGCGCCAGCAGCTTGGGGAACAGGGTGAGTCCAGATACGCAGTATTTT
abundance: NA; d_gene: NA; j_gene: TRBJ1-2; len: 15; v_gene: TRBV5-1; CDR3aa: CASSSKGGTNYGYTF; CDR3nt: TGCGCCAGCAGCTCAAAAGGGGGAACTAATTATGGCTACACCTTC
abundance: NA; d_gene: TRBD2; j_gene: TRBJ2-7; len: 15; v_gene: TRBV18; CDR3aa: CASSPGLMSSYEQYF; CDR3nt: TGTGCCAGCTCACCGGGACTAATGAGCTCCTACGAGCAGTACTTC
abundance: NA; d_gene: NA; j_gene: TRBJ1-1; len: 17; v_gene: TRBV7-3; CDR3aa: CASSPDLLTPRDTEAFF; CDR3nt: TGTGCCAGCAGCCCTGACCTTCTCACTCCGCGGGACACTGAAGCTTTCTTT
abundance: NA; d_gene: NA; j_gene: TRBJ2-7; len: 15; v_gene: TRBV18; CDR3aa: CASSPAGVGSYEQYF; CDR3nt: TGTGCCAGCTCGCCAGCCGGGGTTGGCTCCTACGAGCAGTACTTC
abundance: NA; d_gene: TRBD1; j_gene: TRBJ2-7; len: 13; v_gene: TRBV29-1; CDR3aa: CSVYLDRINEQYF; CDR3nt: TGCAGCGTTTACCTGGACAGGATCAACGAGCAGTACTTC
abundance: NA; d_gene: NA; j_gene: TRBJ2-1; len: 14; v_gene: TRBV11-2; CDR3aa: CASSLDRGYNEQFF; CDR3nt: TGTGCCAGCAGCTTAGATCGGGGTTACAATGAGCAGTTCTTC
abundance: NA; d_gene: NA; j_gene: TRBJ1-2; len: 13; v_gene: TRBV14; CDR3aa: CASSQEGGYGYTF; CDR3nt: TGTGCCAGCAGCCAAGAGGGAGGCTATGGCTACACCTTC
abundance: NA; d_gene: TRBD2; j_gene: TRBJ2-3; len: 16; v_gene: TRBV7-7; CDR3aa: CASSSGLAGRTDTQYF; CDR3nt: TGTGCTAGCAGCTCGGGACTAGCGGGTCGCACAGATACGCAGTATTTT
abundance: NA; d_gene: TRBD1; j_gene: TRBJ1-1; len: 17; v_gene: TRBV15; CDR3aa: CATSRDSDRGPGTEAFF; CDR3nt: TGTGCCACCAGCAGAGATTCGGACAGGGGCCCGGGCACTGAAGCTTTCTTT
abundance: NA; d_gene: NA; j_gene: TRBJ1-6; len: 15; v_gene: TRBV13; CDR3aa: CASSVTVNYNSPLHF; CDR3nt: TGTGCCAGCAGCGTGACAGTTAACTATAATTCACCCCTCCACTTT
abundance: NA; d_gene: TRBD2; j_gene: TRBJ2-1; len: 15; v_gene: TRBV9; CDR3aa: CASSVLAGLINEQFF; CDR3nt: TGTGCCAGCAGCGTCTTAGCGGGGTTAATAAATGAGCAGTTCTTC
abundance: NA; d_gene: NA; j_gene: TRBJ1-3; len: 16; v_gene: TRBV6-2/TRBV6-3; CDR3aa: CASSEYFGNSGNTIYF; CDR3nt: TGTGCCAGCAGCGAATACTTCGGGAACTCTGGAAACACCATATATTTT
abundance: NA; d_gene: NA; j_gene: TRBJ2-6; len: 18; v_gene: TRBV5-1; CDR3aa: CASSLAQQVLSGANVLTF; CDR3nt: TGCGCCAGCAGCTTGGCCCAACAGGTCCTCTCTGGGGCCAACGTCCTGACTTTC
abundance: NA; d_gene: TRBD2; j_gene: TRBJ2-1; len: 18; v_gene: TRBV4-2; CDR3aa: CASSQDDLLGGGWNEQFF; CDR3nt: TGTGCCAGCAGCCAAGATGACCTTCTGGGCGGGGGGTGGAATGAGCAGTTCTTC
abundance: NA; d_gene: NA; j_gene: TRBJ1-5; len: 16; v_gene: TRBV20-1; CDR3aa: CSASKGHLNSNQPQHF; CDR3nt: TGCAGTGCTAGTAAGGGGCATCTAAATAGCAATCAGCCCCAGCATTTT
abundance: NA; d_gene: NA; j_gene: TRBJ2-1; len: 13; v_gene: TRBV5-5; CDR3aa: CASSLITYNEQFF; CDR3nt: TGTGCCAGCAGCTTGATTACCTACAATGAGCAGTTCTTC
abundance: NA; d_gene: NA; j_gene: TRBJ1-5; len: 13; v_gene: TRBV10-2; CDR3aa: CASTGSLNQPQHF; CDR3nt: TGCGCCAGCACGGGGTCGCTCAATCAGCCCCAGCATTTT
abundance: once; d_gene: NA; j_gene: TRBJ1-6; len: 16; v_gene: TRBV13; CDR3aa: CASSLRETRPNSPLHF; CDR3nt: TGTGCCAGCAGCTTGAGGGAGACAAGACCCAATTCACCCCTCCACTTT
abundance: few; d_gene: TRBD1; j_gene: TRBJ1-1; len: 12; v_gene: TRBV6-5; CDR3aa: CAVQGANLKAFF; CDR3nt: TGTGCCGTCCAGGGGGCTAACTTAAAAGCTTTCTTT
abundance: NA; d_gene: NA; j_gene: TRBJ1-2; len: 11; v_gene: TRBV25-1; CDR3aa: CASSVLDGYTF; CDR3nt: TGTGCCAGCAGTGTCCTAGATGGCTACACCTTC
abundance: once; d_gene: TRBD1; j_gene: TRBJ1-5; len: 16; v_gene: TRBV2; CDR3aa: CASSEGTGFSNQPQHF; CDR3nt: TGTGCCAGCAGTGAAGGGACAGGGTTTAGCAATCAGCCCCAGCATTTT
abundance: few; d_gene: TRBD2; j_gene: TRBJ2-4; len: 13; v_gene: TRBV23-1; CDR3aa: CSHREGAKNIQYF; CDR3nt: TGCTCTCACCGGGAGGGAGCCAAAAACATTCAGTACTTC
abundance: NA; d_gene: TRBD1; j_gene: TRBJ1-5; len: 18; v_gene: TRBV7-2; CDR3aa: CASSLWTGGTGGSQPQHF; CDR3nt: TGTGCCAGCAGCCTCTGGACAGGGGGCACTGGAGGCAGTCAGCCCCAGCATTTT
abundance: NA; d_gene: NA; j_gene: TRBJ2-6; len: 16; v_gene: TRBV18; CDR3aa: CASSYQGGSGANVLTF; CDR3nt: TGTGCCAGCTCATATCAAGGAGGCTCTGGGGCCAACGTCCTGACTTTC
abundance: NA; d_gene: TRBD1; j_gene: TRBJ2-5; len: 14; v_gene: TRBV6-5; CDR3aa: CASSFKTGDETQYF; CDR3nt: TGTGCCAGCAGTTTTAAGACAGGGGACGAGACCCAGTACTTC
abundance: NA; d_gene: TRBD1; j_gene: TRBJ2-7; len: 14; v_gene: TRBV18; CDR3aa: CASSLGTGNYEQYF; CDR3nt: TGTGCCAGCTCACTCGGGACAGGGAACTACGAGCAGTACTTC
abundance: NA; d_gene: NA; j_gene: TRBJ2-1; len: 15; v_gene: TRBV7-3; CDR3aa: CASSLTGGQNNEQFF; CDR3nt: TGTGCCAGCAGCTTAACCGGGGGACAGAACAATGAGCAGTTCTTC
abundance: NA; d_gene: NA; j_gene: TRBJ2-1; len: 18; v_gene: TRBV7-2; CDR3aa: CASSLARGRGARKNEQFF; CDR3nt: TGTGCCAGCAGCTTAGCGCGAGGCAGGGGGGCACGGAAAAATGAGCAGTTCTTC
abundance: NA; d_gene: NA; j_gene: TRBJ2-1; len: 13; v_gene: TRBV27; CDR3aa: CASSLSEGNEQFF; CDR3nt: TGTGCCAGCAGTTTATCGGAGGGAAATGAGCAGTTCTTC
abundance: few; d_gene: NA; j_gene: TRBJ1-1; len: 13; v_gene: TRBV19; CDR3aa: CASSMGRNTEAFF; CDR3nt: TGTGCCAGTAGTATGGGCCGGAACACTGAAGCTTTCTTT
abundance: NA; d_gene: NA; j_gene: TRBJ2-4; len: 12; v_gene: TRBV6-6; CDR3aa: CASSRIANIQYF; CDR3nt: TGTGCCAGCAGTAGGATAGCGAACATTCAGTACTTC
abundance: NA; d_gene: NA; j_gene: TRBJ1-1; len: 14; v_gene: TRBV7-2; CDR3aa: CASSLDSGWTEAFF; CDR3nt: TGTGCCAGCAGCTTAGATTCGGGGTGGACTGAAGCTTTCTTT
abundance: NA; d_gene: NA; j_gene: TRBJ1-1; len: 11; v_gene: TRBV4-1; CDR3aa: CASSQEGGSFF; CDR3nt: TGCGCCAGCAGCCAAGAAGGCGGGTCTTTCTTT
abundance: NA; d_gene: NA; j_gene: TRBJ2-1; len: 12; v_gene: TRBV6-5; CDR3aa: CASAADYNEQFF; CDR3nt: TGTGCCAGCGCGGCGGATTACAATGAGCAGTTCTTC
abundance: NA; d_gene: TRBD2; j_gene: TRBJ2-1; len: 12; v_gene: TRBV29-1; CDR3aa: CSLSGGGDEQFF; CDR3nt: TGCAGCCTTAGCGGGGGGGGCGATGAGCAGTTCTTC
abundance: NA; d_gene: NA; j_gene: TRBJ2-7; len: 13; v_gene: TRBV11-2; CDR3aa: CASSQGGSYEQYF; CDR3nt: TGTGCCAGCAGCCAGGGTGGATCCTACGAGCAGTACTTC
abundance: NA; d_gene: NA; j_gene: TRBJ1-1; len: 13; v_gene: TRBV5-1; CDR3aa: CASSLGAFGEPFF; CDR3nt: TGCGCCAGCAGCTTGGGGGCGTTTGGGGAGCCTTTCTTT
abundance: NA; d_gene: TRBD1; j_gene: TRBJ1-2; len: 18; v_gene: TRBV7-6; CDR3aa: CASSLTLSRPGQDYGYTF; CDR3nt: TGTGCCAGCAGCTTAACACTTAGTCGGCCGGGACAGGACTATGGCTACACCTTC
abundance: NA; d_gene: TRBD1; j_gene: TRBJ2-1; len: 15; v_gene: TRBV29-1; CDR3aa: CSVGGGQGGDNEQFF; CDR3nt: TGCAGCGTTGGGGGGGGACAGGGTGGCGACAATGAGCAGTTCTTC
abundance: NA; d_gene: TRBD2; j_gene: TRBJ2-1; len: 17; v_gene: TRBV19; CDR3aa: CASSMAASGGLRNEQFF; CDR3nt: TGTGCCAGTAGTATGGCAGCTAGCGGGGGGCTGCGCAATGAGCAGTTCTTC
abundance: NA; d_gene: TRBD2; j_gene: TRBJ2-5; len: 15; v_gene: TRBV18; CDR3aa: CASSELAGGTETQYF; CDR3nt: TGTGCCAGCTCAGAACTAGCGGGGGGAACGGAGACCCAGTACTTC
abundance: NA; d_gene: NA; j_gene: TRBJ1-4; len: 15; v_gene: TRBV9; CDR3aa: CASSVAPGGGEKLFF; CDR3nt: TGTGCCAGCAGCGTGGCGCCCGGGGGGGGCGAAAAACTGTTTTTT
abundance: NA; d_gene: NA; j_gene: TRBJ2-3; len: 14; v_gene: TRBV20-1; CDR3aa: CSASETSSTDTQYF; CDR3nt: TGCAGTGCTAGTGAAACTTCTAGCACAGATACGCAGTATTTT
abundance: NA; d_gene: NA; j_gene: TRBJ1-3; len: 16; v_gene: TRBV6-1; CDR3aa: CASSVGTVVSGNTIYF; CDR3nt: TGTGCCAGCAGTGTGGGGACTGTGGTCTCTGGAAACACCATATATTTT
abundance: NA; d_gene: TRBD1; j_gene: TRBJ1-2; len: 16; v_gene: TRBV18; CDR3aa: CASSPTRDRGGYGYTF; CDR3nt: TGTGCCAGCTCACCCACGCGCGACAGGGGGGGCTATGGCTACACCTTC
abundance: NA; d_gene: TRBD1; j_gene: TRBJ2-2; len: 15; v_gene: TRBV19; CDR3aa: CASNPRTGSLGELFF; CDR3nt: TGTGCCAGTAACCCGAGGACAGGGAGTCTCGGGGAGCTGTTTTTT
abundance: NA; d_gene: NA; j_gene: TRBJ2-7; len: 15; v_gene: TRBV27; CDR3aa: CASSSGHYDSYEQYF; CDR3nt: TGTGCCAGCAGTTCAGGACATTACGACTCCTACGAGCAGTACTTC
abundance: NA; d_gene: NA; j_gene: TRBJ1-1; len: 13; v_gene: TRBV5-6; CDR3aa: CASSLTANTEAFF; CDR3nt: TGTGCCAGCAGCTTAACAGCGAACACTGAAGCTTTCTTT